The 7 T cell receptor beta chains given below trace back to one sample, sequenced in a study of T cell repertoires in ileal Crohn's disease (dated by TCRdb to the late 2010s). The time point label of this sample denotes: neoterminal ileum biopsy at postoperative endoscopy, about 6 months after surgery. The protocol used for the library was the immunoSEQ multiplex PCR assay. Drawn from immuneACCESS, this table holds only the in-frame rearrangements with V and J called that TCRdb kept. Clones are partly lost; checked studies trace under half to an unresolved V gene and leave the rest unexplained. The sample table shows more than 50,000 clones, and roughly nine tenths are seen once. Together, the top ten hold roughly 1.9% of the sample. The sequenced material came from ileal tissue. The receptors come from an adult with Crohn's disease.

The chain combines TRBV15 with TRBJ1-4; D is uncertain. CDR1 is LNHNV and CDR2 is YYDKDF in the germline V gene (reference sequence). The CDR3 covers 15 residues. V was pared by 0 bases and J by 8 bases, with 13 bases between. CDR3 sequence: CATSREGPGREKLFF. In DNA, the CDR3 is TGTGCCACCAGCAGAGAAGGCCCGGGAAGGGAAAAACTGTTTTTT.

The chain carries TRBV29-1 and TRBJ1-4; 12 nucleotides align to TRBD1. CDR3 length equals 13 residues. CDR1 SQVTM and CDR2 ANQGSEA come from the germline V gene. The V segment lost 5 bases and the J segment 9 bases; nucleotides outside the gene matches: 4. The CDR3 DNA sequence: TGCAGCGTTAGGGGACAGGGGGCTCAAAAACTGTTTTTT. This gives the protein CSVRGQGAQKLFF.

As DNA, the CDR3 is TGTGCCAGTAGTATATCAAGGAGGACAGGTACTCCGGGAGATACGCAGTATTTT. Translation gives CASSISRRTGTPGDTQYF. The chain uses TRBV19 and TRBJ2-3; 7 bases map to TRBD1. The V gene end was trimmed by 2 bases and the J gene end by 5 bases; junction bases not matched to a gene: 16. The CDR3 totals 18 residues. Germline V gene data show CDR1 as LNHDA and CDR2 as SQIVND (reference sequence).

This rearrangement joins TRBV4-1 to TRBJ1-2; D perhaps matches TRBD1 (5 bases). The CDR3 runs 15 residues. In germline, CDR1 is MGHRA, CDR2 YSYEKL. Trimming took off 4 bases at V and 5 bases at J, with 17 bases between the two ends. CDR3 in amino acids: CASSLTRDREYGYTF. The CDR3 DNA reads as TGCGCCAGCAGCCTTACCCGCGACAGAGAATATGGCTACACCTTC.

The chain combines TRBV19 with TRBJ1-2, with 7 nucleotides matching TRBD1. The J segment lost 2 bases and the V segment lost 8 bases, leaving 17 bases of the junction unmatched. This CDR3 comprises 17 residues. The germline gives CDR1 LNHDA, CDR2 SQIVND (reference sequence). This CDR3 is CASRKSDTGAQNYGYTF. Here the CDR3 DNA reads TGTGCCAGTCGAAAATCCGATACAGGGGCGCAGAACTATGGCTACACCTTC.

The rearrangement joins TRBV5-4 to TRBJ1-2; D unclear. From germline, CDR1 is SGHNT and CDR2 YYREEE (reference sequence). The CDR3 is 14 residues long. V gave up 3 bases and J gave up 1 base, with 10 bases separating them. CDR3 in DNA: TGTGCCAGCAGCTCCTGGGCCGGTAACTATGGCTACACCTTC. Amino acid sequence: CASSSWAGNYGYTF.

This clone was seen once. The CDR3, as DNA: TGCGCCAGCAGCTTCCACCGAAACATGAACACTGAAGCTTTCTTT. This sequence encodes CASSFHRNMNTEAFF. The gene calls are TRBV5-1 and TRBJ1-1, with unresolved D. Germline lookup yields CDR1 SGHRS and CDR2 YFSETQ. V was shortened by 2 bases and J by 0 bases, with 11 bases between the two germline ends. CDR3 length: 15 amino acids. Supplemented by reference TRBV5-1 and TRBJ1-1, the full variable domain reads KAGVTQTPRYLIKTRGQQVTLSCSPISGHRSVSWYQQTPGQGLQFLFEYFSETQRNKGNFPGRFSGRQFSNSRSEMNVSTLELGDSALYLCASSFHRNMNTEAFFGQGTRLTVV.